The 27 T cell receptor beta chains below were found in one sample sequenced in a study of T-cell reconstitution after alpha-beta-depleted transplantation in children. Researchers prepared the TCRbeta library using unique molecular identifiers, the study reports. TCRdb processed the PCR reads anew with MiXCR; each CDR3 protein has one entry. The sample includes 200,000 to 250,000 distinct CDR3 sequences, roughly 10% of them seen just once. The sample here was PBMCs from the stem cell graft donor, taken from the stem cell graft. These receptors originate from a human donor who donated a stem cell graft to a child with acute lymphoblastic leukemia.

This clonotype appeared a few times. The chain employs TRBV20-1 and TRBJ2-5, with 10 bases identical to TRBD1. This CDR3 has 14 residues. V shed 4 bases, J shed 3 bases, and the junction held 5 bases outside the gene matches. Germline loops: CDR1 DFQATT, CDR2 SNEGSKA (reference sequence). CDR3 sequence reads: CSAITGTGEETQYF. DNA of the CDR3: TGCAGTGCTATTACCGGGACAGGGGAAGAGACCCAGTACTTC.

The chain has TRBV20-1 and TRBJ2-1; 7 nucleotides match TRBD1. Germline assignment: CDR1 DFQATT and CDR2 SNEGSKA (reference sequence). With V trimmed by 5 bases and J by 0 bases, 4 bases remained unmatched. The CDR3 contains 14 residues. The CDR3 DNA sequence: TGCAGTGCTCGACAGGGCCTCTCCTACAATGAGCAGTTCTTC. It codes for CSARQGLSYNEQFF.

This clonotype was seen only a few times. The chain employs TRBV5-1 and TRBJ1-2; TRBD1 is a possible D gene (5 bases). Trimming took off 4 bases at V and 1 base at J, with 23 bases between the two ends. Germline CDR1 is SGHRS and CDR2 is YFSETQ. The CDR3 loop spans 18 amino acids. The CDR3 DNA is TGCGCCAGCAGCCTCATAACCCTGGGGACCGATCTTAACTATGGCTACACCTTC. Protein sequence: CASSLITLGTDLNYGYTF. Drawing the rest from reference TRBV5-1 and TRBJ1-2, the complete variable domain is KAGVTQTPRYLIKTRGQQVTLSCSPISGHRSVSWYQQTPGQGLQFLFEYFSETQRNKGNFPGRFSGRQFSNSRSEMNVSTLELGDSALYLCASSLITLGTDLNYGYTFGSGTRLTVV.

This clonotype has ten or more counts. This chain joins TRBV25-1 and TRBJ2-3; D is ambiguous. Trimming pared 5 bases from V and 1 base from J, leaving 13 bases between. The CDR3 totals 15 residues. The germline V gene has CDR1 MGHDK and CDR2 SYGVNS. The CDR3 nucleotides read TGTGCCAGCAGTTTGGGCCTACGAGGCACAGATACGCAGTATTTT. This sequence encodes CASSLGLRGTDTQYF. Full variable domain (rest looked up from reference TRBV25-1 and TRBJ2-3): EADIYQTPRYLVIGTGKKITLECSQTMGHDKMYWYQQDPGMELHLIHYSYGVNSTEKGDLSSESTVSRIRTEHFPLTLESARPSHTSQYLCASSLGLRGTDTQYFGPGTRLTVL.

This clonotype has just a few counts. The chain has TRBV6-5 and TRBJ2-3, with D unclear. V was clipped by 2 bases and J by 0 bases, with 12 bases between them. The CDR3 is made up of 16 amino acids. From germline, CDR1 is MNHEY and CDR2 SVGAGI. CDR3 amino acids: CASSYGVGPSTDTQYF. The CDR3 bases are TGTGCCAGCAGTTACGGAGTAGGACCTAGCACAGATACGCAGTATTTT.

This clonotype was counted between two and nine times. The chain employs TRBV7-2 and TRBJ2-4; D might be TRBD1 (5 bases). The V and J ends lost 2 bases and 2 bases respectively, with 7 bases between them. Germline V gene data show CDR1 as SGHTA and CDR2 as FQGNSA. The CDR3 length is 14 residues. CDR3 nucleotide sequence: TGTGCCAGCAGCTTAAGGGGAACCAAAAACATTCAGTACTTC. Protein product: CASSLRGTKNIQYF. Complete variable domain (other parts from reference TRBV7-2 and TRBJ2-4): GAGVSQSPSNKVTEKGKDVELRCDPISGHTALYWYRQSLGQGLEFLIYFQGNSAPDKSGLPSDRFSAERTGGSVSTLTIQRTQQEDSAVYLCASSLRGTKNIQYFGAGTRLSVL.

In this sample, this clonotype turned up a few times. This chain links TRBV29-1 with TRBJ2-7; D possibly corresponds to TRBD2 (6 bases). The CDR3 consists of 12 residues. CDR1 is SQVTM and CDR2 is ANQGSEA in the germline V gene. Between the trimmed V and J ends, which lost 3 bases and 5 bases, there was a span of 11 bases. CDR3 in DNA: TGCAGCGTTGAGAAGGAGGGGCACGAGCAGTACTTC. This gives the protein CSVEKEGHEQYF.

The rearrangement uses TRBV19 and TRBJ1-6; 9 bases agree with TRBD1. V dropped 6 bases and J dropped 6; count of bases not matched to a gene: 3. This CDR3 comprises 14 residues. Germline V gene sequence: CDR1 LNHDA, CDR2 SQIVND (reference sequence). CDR3 coding DNA: TGTGCCAGTAGCGACAGGGGGGCTAATTCACCCCTCCACTTT. Encoded protein: CASSDRGANSPLHF.

This clonotype was detected a few times. The chain joins TRBV3-1 to TRBJ2-7; maybe TRBD1 (6 bases). The V end was cut by 4 bases, the J end by 0 bases, with 16 bases between. Germline values: CDR1 LGHDT, CDR2 YNNKEL (reference sequence). The CDR3 is 16 amino acids. DNA for the CDR3: TGTGCCAGCAGCCCAGACAGGCACAGGAGCTCCTACGAGCAGTACTTC. Encoded protein: CASSPDRHRSSYEQYF.

The genes are TRBV9 and TRBJ2-2; the match to TRBD1 covers 7 bases. CDR3 size: 15 residues. The germline V gene encodes CDR1 SGDLS and CDR2 YYNGEE. V was pared by 0 bases and J by 7 bases, with 6 bases of the junction left unmatched. Here the CDR3 reads CASSVEGGAVGELFF. CDR3 DNA sequence: TGTGCCAGCAGCGTAGAAGGGGGCGCGGTCGGGGAGCTGTTTTTT. The variable domain in full, completed from reference TRBV9 and TRBJ2-2, reads DSGVTQTPKHLITATGQRVTLRCSPRSGDLSVYWYQQSLDQGLQFLIQYYNGEERAKGNILERFSAQQFPDLHSELNLSSLELGDSALYFCASSVEGGAVGELFFGEGSRLTVL.

This clonotype has at least ten counts. The V call is TRBV5-1, the J call TRBJ2-1; the D is unclear. This CDR3 has 16 residues. Germline CDR1 is SGHRS and CDR2 is YFSETQ. V gave up 0 bases and J gave up 1 base, with 11 bases separating them. The CDR3 DNA reads as TGCGCCAGCAGCTTGGGGGAATTAGGATCCTACAATGAGCAGTTCTTC. Translation: CASSLGELGSYNEQFF.

This clonotype was counted many times. The chain combines TRBV20-1 with TRBJ1-3; possible D gene TRBD1, 5 bases. The V end was cut by 6 bases, the J end by 0 bases, with 18 bases between. This CDR3 has 16 amino acids. CDR1 is DFQATT, CDR2 SNEGSKA, per germline (reference sequence). CDR3 amino acids: CSARDPRSHSGNTIYF. The DNA for the CDR3 is TGCAGTGCCCGGGACCCCCGGTCCCACTCTGGAAACACCATATATTTT.

This clonotype came up many times. CDR3 region: CASMKGGSYEQYF. The CDR3, as DNA: TGTGCCAGCATGAAGGGTGGCTCCTACGAGCAGTACTTC. This chain joins TRBV14 and TRBJ2-7; D is undetermined. The CDR3 spans 13 residues. V lost 7 bases to trimming and J lost 0 bases, with 10 bases between them. The germline V gene encodes CDR1 SGHDN and CDR2 FVKESK.

This clonotype was seen many times. This chain uses TRBV10-3 with TRBJ2-1; 9 bases map to TRBD1. The germline V gene encodes CDR1 ENHRY and CDR2 SYGVKD. The CDR3 loop spans 14 amino acids. The ends lost 3 bases at V and 4 bases at J; junction bases unmatched: 1. CDR3 region: CAISEGTGYNEQFF. The CDR3 DNA reads as TGTGCCATCAGTGAAGGGACAGGGTACAATGAGCAGTTCTTC.

This clonotype has ten or more counts. This sequence joins TRBV27 and TRBJ2-1; D call uncertain. Trimming left V 0 bases short and J 6 bases short, with 6 bases between. CDR3 length: 13 residues. CDR1 is MNHEY, CDR2 SMNVEV, per germline (reference sequence). CDR3 nucleotide sequence: TGTGCCAGCAGTTTATCAGGGTTCAATGAGCAGTTCTTC. Amino acids: CASSLSGFNEQFF.

This clonotype was picked up one time. This chain uses TRBV6-1 with TRBJ1-5; D is unclear. V was trimmed by 2 bases and J by 3 bases, leaving 11 bases between them. In germline, CDR1 is MNHNS, CDR2 SASEGT. This CDR3 is built from 15 residues. The CDR3 DNA follows: TGTGCCAGCAGTGAATCTAGGTTTTACAATCAGCCCCAGCATTTT. It is translated as CASSESRFYNQPQHF.

This clonotype was counted once. The V call is TRBV4-1, the J call TRBJ2-5; possible D gene TRBD2, 6 bases. Per germline, CDR1 MGHRA and CDR2 YSYEKL. Trimming left V 10 bases short and J 2 bases short, with 14 bases between. This CDR3 is built from 13 residues. DNA for the CDR3: TGCGCCACCGCACTAGCTTTACAAGAGACCCAGTACTTC. This gives the protein CATALALQETQYF.

This clonotype was counted at least ten times. The J gene is TRBJ2-7, the V gene TRBV12-3 or TRBV12-4; possibly TRBD1 or TRBD2 for D (5 bases each). This CDR3 is built from 13 residues. V was pared by 2 bases and J by 6 bases, with 11 bases between. CDR3 loop: CASSLFTGGEQYF. CDR3 DNA sequence: TGTGCCAGCAGTTTATTCACAGGAGGCGAGCAGTACTTC.

This clonotype was seen a few times. V and J are TRBV10-3 and TRBJ2-7, with D hard to call. V was clipped by 3 bases and J by 6 bases, with 12 bases between them. Germline V gives CDR1 ENHRY, CDR2 SYGVKD. CDR3 length: 13 residues. The CDR3 DNA sequence: TGTGCCATCAGTGAATGGCAGTCCCCCGAGCAGTACTTC. Amino acid sequence: CAISEWQSPEQYF.

This clonotype appeared many times. V and J are TRBV28 and TRBJ2-3; no reliable D call. The CDR3 extends over 12 amino acids. Germline CDR1 and CDR2: MDHEN and SYDVKM. Trimming pared 5 bases from V and 6 bases from J, leaving 9 bases between. CDR3 coding DNA: TGTGCCAGCAGTCCGCCGTTCGATACGCAGTATTTT. This sequence encodes CASSPPFDTQYF.

This clonotype was counted many times. The rearrangement uses TRBV5-1 and TRBJ2-7; no definite D call. The germline V and J ends were trimmed by 2 bases and 5 bases, with 8 bases remaining between them. The CDR3 has 12 amino acids. CDR1 SGHRS and CDR2 YFSETQ come from the germline V gene. CDR3 sequence: CASSLNENEQYF. CDR3 nucleotides: TGCGCCAGCAGCTTAAACGAGAACGAGCAGTACTTC.

This clonotype was seen many times. This sequence joins TRBV5-1 and TRBJ2-3; TRBD1 might be the D (6 bases). The V and J ends lost 4 bases and 1 base respectively, with 10 bases between them. The CDR3 spans 14 residues. CDR1 is SGHRS, CDR2 YFSETQ, per germline. The CDR3 loop reads CASSLPGGTDTQYF. The CDR3 DNA reads as TGCGCCAGCAGCCTGCCAGGGGGCACAGATACGCAGTATTTT.

CDR3 sequence (DNA): TGCAGTGCCCGGGGGTCGGACAGGTCCGCCGGGGAGCTGTTTTTT. Its protein product is CSARGSDRSAGELFF. The gene calls are TRBV20-1 and TRBJ2-2, with D tentatively TRBD1 (7 bases). Germline CDR1 is DFQATT and CDR2 is SNEGSKA (reference sequence). V was pared by 6 bases and J by 6 bases, with 20 bases between. The CDR3 is 15 amino acids.

This clonotype was picked up a small number of times. CDR3 protein: CASSSRPGEISYNEQFF. DNA of the CDR3: TGTGCCAGCAGCTCTAGACCCGGAGAGATCTCCTACAATGAGCAGTTCTTC. J is TRBJ2-1 and V is TRBV11-1, with D uncertain. V was clipped by 4 bases and J by 0 bases, with 16 bases between them. Germline V gene sequence: CDR1 SGHAT, CDR2 FQDESV (reference sequence). This CDR3 contains 17 residues.

This clonotype was observed many times. This sequence joins TRBV29-1 and TRBJ2-7; 7 bases match TRBD1. Per germline, CDR1 SQVTM and CDR2 ANQGSEA. The junction had 5 bases not matched to a gene; V was cut back by 7 bases and J by 5 bases. The CDR3 consists of 11 residues. The CDR3 DNA reads as TGCAGCGGACAGGGATCCCACGAGCAGTACTTC. Its protein is CSGQGSHEQYF.

This clonotype was found many times. The chain carries TRBV10-3 and TRBJ1-1, with TRBD1 as a possible D gene (5 bases). The CDR3 spans 15 residues. V dropped 5 bases and J dropped 1 base, with 14 bases sitting between them. CDR1 ENHRY and CDR2 SYGVKD come from the germline V gene. The CDR3 DNA is TGTGCCATCAGTCGAGAGGGACGGGCGAACACTGAAGCTTTCTTT. Translation gives CAISREGRANTEAFF.

V gene TRBV5-6 combines with J gene TRBJ2-7; D unresolved. The length of the CDR3 is 13 residues. V was cut by 0 bases and J by 2 bases, with 6 bases left in between. Germline V gives CDR1 SGHDT, CDR2 YYEEEE. For the CDR3, the DNA is TGTGCCAGCAGCTTGGGACGGCCCTACGAGCAGTACTTC. This sequence encodes CASSLGRPYEQYF.